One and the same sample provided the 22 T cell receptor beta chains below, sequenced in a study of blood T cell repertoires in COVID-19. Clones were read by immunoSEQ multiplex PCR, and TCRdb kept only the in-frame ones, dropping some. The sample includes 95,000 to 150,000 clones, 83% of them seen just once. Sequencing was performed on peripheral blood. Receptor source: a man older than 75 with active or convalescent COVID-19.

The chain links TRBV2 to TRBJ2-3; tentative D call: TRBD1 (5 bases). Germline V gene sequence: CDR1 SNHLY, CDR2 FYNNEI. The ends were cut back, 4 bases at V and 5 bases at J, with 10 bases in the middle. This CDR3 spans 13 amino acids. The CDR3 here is CASSGQGIDTQYF. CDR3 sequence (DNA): TGTGCCAGCAGTGGGCAGGGTATAGATACGCAGTATTTT.

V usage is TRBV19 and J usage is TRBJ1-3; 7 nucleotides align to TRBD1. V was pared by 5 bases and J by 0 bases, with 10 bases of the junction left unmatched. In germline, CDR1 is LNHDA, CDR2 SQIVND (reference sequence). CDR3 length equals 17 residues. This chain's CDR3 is CASSFNRGRFSGNTIYF. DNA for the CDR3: TGTGCCAGTAGTTTCAACAGGGGTAGATTCTCTGGAAACACCATATATTTT.

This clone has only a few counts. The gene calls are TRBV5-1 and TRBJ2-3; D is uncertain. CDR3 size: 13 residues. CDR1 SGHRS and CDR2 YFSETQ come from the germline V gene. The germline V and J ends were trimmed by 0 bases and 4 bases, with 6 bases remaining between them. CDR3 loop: CASSLAGSDTQYF. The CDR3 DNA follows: TGCGCCAGCAGCTTGGCAGGCTCAGATACGCAGTATTTT. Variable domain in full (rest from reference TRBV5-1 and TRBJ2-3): KAGVTQTPRYLIKTRGQQVTLSCSPISGHRSVSWYQQTPGQGLQFLFEYFSETQRNKGNFPGRFSGRQFSNSRSEMNVSTLELGDSALYLCASSLAGSDTQYFGPGTRLTVL.

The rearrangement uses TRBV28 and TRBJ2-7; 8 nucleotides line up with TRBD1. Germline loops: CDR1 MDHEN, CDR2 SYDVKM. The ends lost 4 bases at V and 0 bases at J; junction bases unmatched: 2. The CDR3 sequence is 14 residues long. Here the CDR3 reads CASSSGQASYEQYF. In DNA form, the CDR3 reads TGTGCCAGCAGTTCGGGACAGGCCTCCTACGAGCAGTACTTC.

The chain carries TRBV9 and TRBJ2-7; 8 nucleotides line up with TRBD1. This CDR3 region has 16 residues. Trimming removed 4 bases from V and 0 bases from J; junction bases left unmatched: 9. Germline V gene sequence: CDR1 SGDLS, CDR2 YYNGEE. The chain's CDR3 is CASSKPGQVFSYEQYF. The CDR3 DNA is TGTGCCAGCAGCAAACCGGGACAGGTGTTCTCCTACGAGCAGTACTTC.

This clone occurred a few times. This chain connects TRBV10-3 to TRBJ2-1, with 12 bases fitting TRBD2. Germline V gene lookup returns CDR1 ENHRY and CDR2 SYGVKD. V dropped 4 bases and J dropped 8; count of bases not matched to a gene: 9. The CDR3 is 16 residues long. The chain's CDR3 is CAISALAGGPGDEQFF. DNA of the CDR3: TGTGCCATCAGTGCCCTAGCGGGGGGGCCAGGCGATGAGCAGTTCTTC.

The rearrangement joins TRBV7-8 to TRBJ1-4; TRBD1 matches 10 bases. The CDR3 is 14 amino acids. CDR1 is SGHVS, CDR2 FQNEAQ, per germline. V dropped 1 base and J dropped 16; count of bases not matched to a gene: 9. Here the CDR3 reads CASSLVGDRGLKFF. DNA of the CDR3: TGTGCCAGCAGCTTAGTGGGGGACAGGGGCTTAAAGTTTTTT. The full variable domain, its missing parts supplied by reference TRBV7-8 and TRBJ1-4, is GAGVSQSPRYKVAKRGQDVALRCDPISGHVSLFWYQQALGQGPEFLTYFQNEAQLDKSGLPSDRFFAERPEGSVSTLKIQRTQQEDSAVYLCASSLVGDRGLKFFGSGTQLSVL.

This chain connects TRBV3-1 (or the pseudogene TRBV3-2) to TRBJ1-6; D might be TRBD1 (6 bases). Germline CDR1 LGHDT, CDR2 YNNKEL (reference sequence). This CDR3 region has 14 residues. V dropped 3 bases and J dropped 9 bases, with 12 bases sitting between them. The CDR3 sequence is CASSQAGGGSPLHF. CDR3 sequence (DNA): TGTGCCAGCAGCCAGGCGGGGGGCGGTTCACCCCTCCACTTT.

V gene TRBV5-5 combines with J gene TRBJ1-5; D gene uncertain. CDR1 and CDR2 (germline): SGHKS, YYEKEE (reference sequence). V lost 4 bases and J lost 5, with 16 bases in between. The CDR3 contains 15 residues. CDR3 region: CASSVPGSVDQPQHF. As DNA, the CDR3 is TGTGCCAGCAGCGTACCCGGGTCGGTCGATCAGCCCCAGCATTTT.

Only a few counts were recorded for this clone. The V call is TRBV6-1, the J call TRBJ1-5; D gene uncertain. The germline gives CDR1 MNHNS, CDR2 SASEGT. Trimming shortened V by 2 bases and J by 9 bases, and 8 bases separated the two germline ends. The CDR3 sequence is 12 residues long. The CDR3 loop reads CASSERGGPQHF. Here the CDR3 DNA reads TGTGCCAGCAGTGAACGAGGAGGGCCCCAGCATTTT.

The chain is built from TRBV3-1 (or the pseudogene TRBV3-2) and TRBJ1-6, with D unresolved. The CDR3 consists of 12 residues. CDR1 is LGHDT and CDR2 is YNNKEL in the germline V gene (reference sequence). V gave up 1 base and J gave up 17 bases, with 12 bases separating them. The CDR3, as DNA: TGTGCCAGCAGCCAAGGCCTTGCGTCGGTCCACTTT. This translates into CASSQGLASVHF.

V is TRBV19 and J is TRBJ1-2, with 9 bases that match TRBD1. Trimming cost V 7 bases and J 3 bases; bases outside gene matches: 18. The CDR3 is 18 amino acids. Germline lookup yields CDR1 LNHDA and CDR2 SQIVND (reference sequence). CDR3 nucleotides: TGTGCCAGTACTAGGATTGGGACAGGGTTTCAGGCTGACTATGGCTACACCTTC. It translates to CASTRIGTGFQADYGYTF.

CDR3 in DNA: TGTGCCAGCAGCCCCGGGCTAGCGGGGGGTACGGGAGAGACCCAGTACTTC. Its translation is CASSPGLAGGTGETQYF. The chain has TRBV7-8 and TRBJ2-5, with 11 bases identical to TRBD2. The trim removed 5 bases at V and 4 bases at J, leaving 12 bases unmatched. Germline V CDR1 and CDR2: SGHVS, FQNEAQ. The CDR3 runs 17 residues.

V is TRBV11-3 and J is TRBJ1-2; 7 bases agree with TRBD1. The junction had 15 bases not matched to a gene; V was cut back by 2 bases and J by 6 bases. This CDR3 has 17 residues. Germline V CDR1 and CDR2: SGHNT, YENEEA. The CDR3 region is CASSLYWGRGKVNGYTF. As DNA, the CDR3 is TGTGCCAGCAGCTTATACTGGGGCAGGGGGAAAGTGAATGGCTACACCTTC. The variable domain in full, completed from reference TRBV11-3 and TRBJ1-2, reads EAGVVQSPRYKIIEKKQPVAFWCNPISGHNTLYWYLQNLGQGPELLIRYENEEAVDDSQLPKDRFSAERLKGVDSTLKIQPAELGDSAVYLCASSLYWGRGKVNGYTFGSGTRLTVV.

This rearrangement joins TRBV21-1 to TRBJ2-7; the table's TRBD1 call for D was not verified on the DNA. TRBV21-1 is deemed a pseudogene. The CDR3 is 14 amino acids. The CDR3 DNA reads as TGTGCGATAACCAGGGCAGACAATTCCTACGAGCAGTACTTC. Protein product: CAITRADNSYEQYF.

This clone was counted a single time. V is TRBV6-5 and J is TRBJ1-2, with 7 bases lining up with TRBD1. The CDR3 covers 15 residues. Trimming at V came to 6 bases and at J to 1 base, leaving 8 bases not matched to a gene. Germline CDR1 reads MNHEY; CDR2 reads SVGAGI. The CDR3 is CASRVGQEINYGYTF. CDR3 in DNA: TGTGCCAGCAGGGTTGGACAGGAGATTAACTATGGCTACACCTTC.

The CDR3 sequence is CASRAGTSFRYGYTF. As DNA, the CDR3 is TGCGCCAGCAGGGCCGGGACATCTTTTCGCTATGGCTACACCTTC. The chain combines TRBV10-1 with TRBJ1-2; D might be TRBD1 (6 bases). The CDR3 has 15 amino acids. Germline CDR1 and CDR2: WNHNN and SYGVQD (reference sequence). Trimming took 6 bases from V and 4 from J, leaving 18 bases between them.

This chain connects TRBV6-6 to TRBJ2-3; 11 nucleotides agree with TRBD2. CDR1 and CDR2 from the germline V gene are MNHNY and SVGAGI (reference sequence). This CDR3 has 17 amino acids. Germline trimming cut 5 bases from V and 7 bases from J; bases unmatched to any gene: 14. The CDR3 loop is CASSPSYTSGGVNTQYF. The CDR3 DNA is TGTGCCAGCAGTCCCTCATACACTAGCGGGGGAGTTAATACGCAGTATTTT.

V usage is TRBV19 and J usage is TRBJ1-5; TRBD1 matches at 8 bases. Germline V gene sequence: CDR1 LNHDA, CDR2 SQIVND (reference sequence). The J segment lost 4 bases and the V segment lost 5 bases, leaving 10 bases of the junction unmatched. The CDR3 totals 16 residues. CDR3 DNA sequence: TGTGCCAGTAGTTCTTCCGGACAGGGTAGAAATCAGCCCCAGCATTTT. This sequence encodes CASSSSGQGRNQPQHF. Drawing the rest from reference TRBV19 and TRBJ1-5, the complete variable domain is DGGITQSPKYLFRKEGQNVTLSCEQNLNHDAMYWYRQDPGQGLRLIYYSQIVNDFQKGDIAEGYSVSREKKESFPLTVTSAQKNPTAFYLCASSSSGQGRNQPQHFGDGTRLSIL.

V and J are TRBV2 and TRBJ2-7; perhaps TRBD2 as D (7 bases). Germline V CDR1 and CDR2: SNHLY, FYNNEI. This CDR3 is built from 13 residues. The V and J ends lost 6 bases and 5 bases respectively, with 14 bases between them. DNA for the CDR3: TGTGCCAGCAGGAAGGCGGGGGCTGACGAGCAGTACTTC. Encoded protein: CASRKAGADEQYF.

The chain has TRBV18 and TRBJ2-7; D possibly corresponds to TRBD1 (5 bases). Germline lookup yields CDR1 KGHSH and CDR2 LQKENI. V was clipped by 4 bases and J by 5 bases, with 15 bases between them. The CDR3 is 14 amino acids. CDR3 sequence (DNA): TGTGCCAGCTCACTAACCGTGACAGAAAACGAGCAGTACTTC. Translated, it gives CASSLTVTENEQYF. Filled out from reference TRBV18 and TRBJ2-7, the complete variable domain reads NAGVMQNPRHLVRRRGQEARLRCSPMKGHSHVYWYRQLPEEGLKFMVYLQKENIIDESGMPKERFSAEFPKEGPSILRIQQVVRGDSAAYFCASSLTVTENEQYFGPGTRLTVT.

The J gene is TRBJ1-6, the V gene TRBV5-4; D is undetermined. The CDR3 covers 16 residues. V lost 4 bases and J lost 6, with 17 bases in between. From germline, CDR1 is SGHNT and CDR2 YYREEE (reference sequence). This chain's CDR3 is CASSRRVGGGNSPLHF. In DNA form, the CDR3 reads TGTGCCAGCAGCCGCCGGGTGGGAGGAGGTAATTCACCCCTCCACTTT.